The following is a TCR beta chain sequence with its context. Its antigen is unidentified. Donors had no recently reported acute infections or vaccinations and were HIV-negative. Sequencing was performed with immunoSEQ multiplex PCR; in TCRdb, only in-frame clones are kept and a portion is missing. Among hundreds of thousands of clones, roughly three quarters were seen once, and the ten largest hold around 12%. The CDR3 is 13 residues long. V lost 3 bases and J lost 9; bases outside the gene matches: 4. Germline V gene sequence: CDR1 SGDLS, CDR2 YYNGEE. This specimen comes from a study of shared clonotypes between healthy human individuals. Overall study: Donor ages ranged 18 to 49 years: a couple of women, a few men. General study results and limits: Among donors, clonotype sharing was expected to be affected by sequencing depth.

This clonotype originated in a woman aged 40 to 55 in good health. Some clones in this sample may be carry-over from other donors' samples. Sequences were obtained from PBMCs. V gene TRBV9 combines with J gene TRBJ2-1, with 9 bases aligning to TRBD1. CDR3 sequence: CASSDRGHGEQFF. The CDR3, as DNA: TGTGCCAGCAGCGACAGGGGGCATGGTGAGCAGTTCTTC.